The T cell receptor beta chain under discussion was sequenced for a study of shared clonotypes between healthy human individuals. Germline V gives CDR1 SGHNT, CDR2 YENEEA. The CDR3 has 15 residues. Trimming took 5 bases from V and 4 from J, leaving 15 bases between them. Original analysis: From ImmunoSEQ came sequences covering only the junction and carrying no quality scores, so filtering differed. The table came from immunoSEQ multiplex PCR; TCRdb's copy has only in-frame clones and leaves some out. The DNA gave D and trimming, while V, J and clone size come from that table. The data contain about 360,000 clones, more than 60% of them singletons. Study-level findings and limits: Naive subsets usually exceeded memory subsets in estimated richness.

This clone was observed once. Its antigen is as yet unknown. The chain is built from TRBV11-3 and TRBJ2-1, with D possibly being TRBD1 or TRBD2 (5 bases each). Source material: memory CD4+ T cells sorted from blood. As to subset: CD45RA-negative fraction. The receptor comes from a man aged 30 to 45 in good health. The CDR3 region is CASSPEVGEYNEQFF. DNA of the CDR3: TGTGCCAGCAGCCCAGAGGTGGGGGAATACAATGAGCAGTTCTTC.